The 7 T cell receptor beta chains below were found in one sample sequenced in a study of radiotherapy plus CTLA-4 blockade in lung cancer. Profiling relied on immunoSEQ multiplex PCR, and the TCRdb table lists in-frame clones only, not all of them. The table has about 120,000 clones, about 77% seen once. Source: peripheral blood, taken from a patient treated with radiotherapy plus ipilimumab. These receptors originate from a human donor with non-small cell lung cancer who had a partial response to radiotherapy plus ipilimumab.

This clone appeared a few times. The chain is built from TRBV28 and TRBJ2-5, with D possibly being TRBD1 (5 bases). The CDR3 is 13 amino acids. Trimming cost V 5 bases and J 5 bases, with 12 bases left between them. The germline V gene encodes CDR1 MDHEN and CDR2 SYDVKM. CDR3 loop: CASSPAGYETQYF. The CDR3 nucleotides read TGTGCCAGCAGTCCCGCAGGGTATGAGACCCAGTACTTC.

The rearrangement joins TRBV19 to TRBJ2-1, with 8 positions matching TRBD2. CDR1 and CDR2 (germline): LNHDA, SQIVND (reference sequence). V dropped 7 bases and J dropped 3; count of bases not matched to a gene: 5. This CDR3 contains 14 residues. CDR3 in DNA: TGTGCCAGTACGCTTAGCGGGGTCTACAATGAGCAGTTCTTC. Translating gives CASTLSGVYNEQFF.

V usage is TRBV10-3 and J usage is TRBJ1-5; D remains ambiguous. Trimming cost V 7 bases and J 4 bases, with 11 bases left between them. Germline values: CDR1 ENHRY, CDR2 SYGVKD. The CDR3 sequence is 13 residues long. CDR3 nucleotide sequence: TGTGCCATCAACCGGGAGGCGAATCAGCCCCAGCATTTT. It codes for CAINREANQPQHF.

The rearrangement uses TRBV7-2 and TRBJ1-5; D is perhaps TRBD1 (6 bases). Trimming took off 3 bases at V and 3 bases at J, with 21 bases between the two ends. The CDR3 is made up of 18 amino acids. Germline loops: CDR1 SGHTA, CDR2 FQGNSA. The CDR3 nucleotides read TGTGCCAGCAGCTTTCCCAGGGGCGGGCCCCCCGACAATCAGCCCCAGCATTTT. Translation gives CASSFPRGGPPDNQPQHF.

The chain links TRBV6-1 to TRBJ2-1, with TRBD2 matching 10 bases. Germline V gene sequence: CDR1 MNHNS, CDR2 SASEGT. The CDR3 loop spans 17 amino acids. V trimming: 4 bases; J trimming: 7 bases; junction bases outside the gene matches: 13. CDR3 protein: CASSGRASGSLRNEQFF. CDR3 DNA sequence: TGTGCCAGCAGTGGACGGGCTAGCGGGAGTCTAAGGAATGAGCAGTTCTTC.

The chain links TRBV7-9 to TRBJ1-2, with 7 bases fitting TRBD1. The germline V gene encodes CDR1 SEHNR and CDR2 FQNEAQ (reference sequence). The CDR3 is 13 residues long. V gave up 5 bases and J gave up 3 bases; unmatched junction bases: 3. In DNA form, the CDR3 reads TGTGCCAGCAGCCATGGACAGGACTATGGCTACACCTTC. Residues: CASSHGQDYGYTF.

V and J are TRBV5-1 and TRBJ2-7; D might be TRBD1 (5 bases). Per the germline V gene, CDR1 is SGHRS and CDR2 is YFSETQ. The CDR3 sequence is 14 residues long. V dropped 0 bases and J dropped 3 bases, with 10 bases sitting between them. The CDR3 nucleotides read TGCGCCAGCAGCTTGGAGGCAGGGCACTACGAGCAGTACGTC. Its translation is CASSLEAGHYEQYV.